What follows are 21 T cell receptor beta chains derived from one specimen sequenced in a study of T cells in Graves' hyperthyroidism and ophthalmopathy. RNA transcripts served as the template for amplifying TCR beta CDR3 regions. A first-round RT-PCR of the TCR CDR3 used the HTBI primer set. Each CDR3 protein gets one entry after TCRdb re-called the multiplex PCR reads with MiXCR. The sample yields hundreds of thousands of distinct CDR3 sequences, roughly 37% seen once. The material sequenced was blood. These receptors originate from a man in his late teens or twenties with Graves' hyperthyroidism.

This clonotype was detected many times. This chain uses TRBV7-9 with TRBJ1-5, with D possibly matching TRBD1 (5 bases). The CDR3 has 16 amino acids. Germline-derived CDR1 and CDR2 are SEHNR and FQNEAQ (reference sequence). V lost 1 base and J 0 bases, leaving 10 bases between the germline ends. CDR3 sequence (DNA): TGTGCCAGCAGCTTAGGGACACCTCATAGCAATCAGCCCCAGCATTTT. Protein sequence: CASSLGTPHSNQPQHF.

As for this clonotype: The CDR3 does not close with the conserved phenylalanine or tryptophan, likely indicating a read error. No DNA is shown, since the ends of the CDR3 on it are uncertain; the CDR3 is the one TCRdb lists. The rearrangement uses TRBV2 and TRBJ2-2. The CDR3 comprises 9 residues, both ends counted. Germline V gene data show CDR1 as SNHLY and CDR2 as FYNNEI. The CDR3 here is CASSERGAG.

The V and J genes are TRBV19 and TRBJ1-6; TRBD1 is a possible D gene (6 bases). Germline V gene lookup returns CDR1 LNHDA and CDR2 SQIVND (reference sequence). This CDR3 contains 16 residues. Trimming took 5 bases from V and 10 from J, leaving 21 bases between them. The CDR3 protein is CASSFTGQPPISPLHF. As DNA, the CDR3 is TGTGCCAGTAGTTTCACAGGGCAACCTCCCATCTCACCCCTCCACTTT.

For this clonotype: One end of the junction does not line up with germline, which may come from a read error. This chain links TRBV15 with TRBJ2-5, with D uncertain. CDR3 length equals 13 residues. Germline V gene data show CDR1 as LNHNV and CDR2 as YYDKDF (reference sequence). This CDR3 is CATIRDLGETQYF. The CDR3 DNA reads as TGTGCCACCATCAGAGATTTAGGAGAGACCCAGTACTTC.

The chain is built from TRBV20-1 and TRBJ2-7; D gene ambiguous. The V end lost 6 bases, the J end lost 0 bases, and 12 bases lay between the germline ends. Germline-derived CDR1 and CDR2 are DFQATT and SNEGSKA (reference sequence). CDR3 size: 13 residues. CDR3 sequence reads: CSAPRSASYEQYF. CDR3 coding DNA: TGCAGTGCCCCTCGGTCGGCCTCCTACGAGCAGTACTTC.

This clonotype was seen once. Sequence at one end of the junction differs from germline and may be a read error. V usage is TRBV7-9 and J usage is TRBJ1-1; D gene unclear. CDR1 and CDR2 from the germline V gene are SEHNR and FQNEAQ (reference sequence). The CDR3 consists of 12 residues. Written as DNA, the CDR3 is TGTGCCAGCAGCTCCCGGGCCGTCGAAGCTTTGTTT. This codes for CASSSRAVEALF.

This clonotype was found a few times. V and J are TRBV6-5 and TRBJ2-2; possibly TRBD1 for D (6 bases). V lost 5 bases to trimming and J lost 7 bases, with 11 bases between them. The germline CDR1 and CDR2 sequences are MNHEY and SVGAGI. This CDR3 has 13 residues. The CDR3 sequence is CASSPGQLGELFF. CDR3 nucleotides: TGTGCCAGCAGTCCGGGACAACTCGGGGAGCTGTTTTTT.

The gene calls are TRBV10-2 and TRBJ1-5; a weak D match, TRBD1 (5 bases). The germline V gene has CDR1 WSHSY and CDR2 SAAADI. The CDR3 is 15 amino acids. With 3 bases removed from V and 1 base from J, the gap between germline ends came to 10 bases. CDR3 residues: CASSDVGESNQPQHF. DNA of the CDR3: TGCGCCAGCAGTGACGTGGGGGAGAGCAATCAGCCCCAGCATTTT.

The chain uses TRBV2 and TRBJ1-2, with a weak D call TRBD1 (5 bases). This CDR3 has 13 residues. The V gene lost 5 bases and the J gene lost 8 bases, with 15 bases spanning the gap. Germline V gene sequence: CDR1 SNHLY, CDR2 FYNNEI. The CDR3 sequence is CASSPGPTQGYTF. The CDR3 DNA sequence: TGTGCCAGCAGTCCGGGGCCGACCCAAGGCTACACCTTC.

About this clonotype itself: A much larger clone differs by one base, so this may be a read error. The chain recombines TRBV20-1 with TRBJ1-1; unclear D gene. The germline V and J ends were trimmed by 6 bases and 5 bases, with 16 bases remaining between them. Germline CDR1 reads DFQATT; CDR2 reads SNEGSKA (reference sequence). CDR3 size: 13 residues. CDR3 DNA sequence: TGCAGTGCCGCCCCACGCCCGGGGACTGAAGCTTTCTTT. Protein sequence: CSAAPRPGTEAFF.

The chain is built from TRBV29-1 and TRBJ1-6; 9 positions agree with TRBD1. The length of the CDR3 is 13 residues. V gave up 8 bases and J gave up 7 bases; unmatched junction bases: 6. Per the germline V gene, CDR1 is SQVTM and CDR2 is ANQGSEA. CDR3 residues: CSTIGQGNSPLHF. CDR3 coding DNA: TGCAGCACTATTGGACAGGGGAATTCACCCCTCCACTTT.

As for this clonotype: One base away lies a much larger clone, so this may be a sequencing read error. The chain's CDR3 is CSVIQDTHEQYF. CDR3 in DNA: TGCAGCGTCATACAGGACACCCACGAGCAGTACTTC. The rearrangement joins TRBV29-1 to TRBJ2-7; D perhaps matches TRBD1 (5 bases). Germline CDR1 reads SQVTM; CDR2 reads ANQGSEA. V was trimmed by 6 bases and J by 5 bases, leaving 14 bases between them. This CDR3 spans 12 amino acids.

The chain couples TRBV11-2 to TRBJ2-7; maybe TRBD2 (5 bases). CDR1 and CDR2 (germline): SGHAT, FQNNGV. The ends were cut back, 3 bases at V and 2 bases at J, with 20 bases in the middle. This CDR3 spans 17 amino acids. Written as DNA, the CDR3 is TGTGCCAGCAGCTTGAGGGCGGCTAGAGACGGAACCTACGAGCAGTACTTC. The encoded protein is CASSLRAARDGTYEQYF.

In regard to this clonotype: This could be a read error, since a much larger clone is one nucleotide away. J is TRBJ1-4 and V is TRBV7-9; D might be TRBD1 (6 bases). The CDR3 runs 15 residues. Germline CDR1 SEHNR, CDR2 FQNEAQ (reference sequence). Trimming removed 5 bases at V and 2 bases at J, with 12 bases between. In nucleotides, the CDR3 is TGTGCCAGCAGCCTCGAGGGACACACTAATGAAAAACTGTTTTTT. Protein product: CASSLEGHTNEKLFF. The variable domain in full, completed from reference TRBV7-9 and TRBJ1-4, reads DTGVSQNPRHKITKRGQNVTFRCDPISEHNRLYWYRQTLGQGPEFLTYFQNEAQLEKSRLLSDRFSAERPKGSFSTLEIQRTEQGDSAMYLCASSLEGHTNEKLFFGSGTQLSVL.

The sample holds a few counts of this clonotype. The chain employs TRBV7-9 and TRBJ1-4, with D unresolved. This CDR3 is built from 16 residues. Looked up from germline, CDR1 is SEHNR and CDR2 is FQNEAQ (reference sequence). With 5 bases removed from V and 0 bases from J, the gap between germline ends came to 13 bases. CDR3 bases: TGTGCCAGCAGCCCCCGGCCAACTCCAACTAATGAAAAACTGTTTTTT. This translates into CASSPRPTPTNEKLFF. Together with reference TRBV7-9 and TRBJ1-4, the CDR3 gives the full variable domain: DTGVSQNPRHKITKRGQNVTFRCDPISEHNRLYWYRQTLGQGPEFLTYFQNEAQLEKSRLLSDRFSAERPKGSFSTLEIQRTEQGDSAMYLCASSPRPTPTNEKLFFGSGTQLSVL.

This chain uses TRBV2 with TRBJ1-1, with D perhaps matching TRBD1 (5 bases). Germline loops: CDR1 SNHLY, CDR2 FYNNEI. V was cut by 5 bases and J by 2 bases, with 12 bases left in between. This CDR3 has 14 amino acids. CDR3 in amino acids: CASSLRGYNTEAFF. As DNA, the CDR3 is TGTGCCAGCAGTTTAAGGGGCTACAACACTGAAGCTTTCTTT.

This clonotype occurred a few times. The V call is TRBV2, the J call TRBJ2-5, with TRBD2 identical over 13 bases. The V segment lost 7 bases and the J segment 3 bases; nucleotides outside the gene matches: 11. The CDR3 spans 17 residues. From germline, CDR1 is SNHLY and CDR2 FYNNEI. The CDR3 sequence is CASNQNPGLAGKETQYF. In DNA form, the CDR3 reads TGTGCCAGCAACCAAAACCCGGGACTAGCGGGAAAAGAGACCCAGTACTTC.

The V and J genes are TRBV7-9 and TRBJ2-7, with 7 bases that match TRBD2. The CDR3 contains 16 residues. V lost 4 bases, J lost 1 base, and 10 bases stayed unmatched. Germline CDR1 is SEHNR and CDR2 is FQNEAQ (reference sequence). The CDR3: CASSSSGTGESYEQYF. CDR3 DNA sequence: TGTGCCAGCAGCTCCAGCGGGACGGGAGAGTCCTACGAGCAGTACTTC.

This clonotype was found a few times. The chain couples TRBV6-2 or TRBV6-3 to TRBJ1-1, with D hard to call. V dropped 6 bases and J dropped 3 bases, with 8 bases sitting between them. The V gene's germline CDR1 is MNHEY and CDR2 SVGEGT. This CDR3 comprises 12 residues. The CDR3 reads CASSEDHTEAFF. CDR3 in DNA: TGTGCCAGCAGCGAAGATCACACTGAAGCTTTCTTT.

This clonotype was seen ten or more times. The chain is built from TRBV7-2 and TRBJ2-5; 8 bases map to TRBD2. Germline assignment: CDR1 SGHTA and CDR2 FQGNSA. The CDR3 is 13 amino acids. Trimming at V came to 5 bases and at J to 5 bases, leaving 4 bases not matched to a gene. CDR3 sequence: CASSRGGSETQYF. As DNA, the CDR3 is TGTGCCAGCAGCCGGGGGGGGTCGGAGACCCAGTACTTC.

The chain employs TRBV20-1 and TRBJ2-7; maybe TRBD1 (6 bases). In germline, CDR1 is DFQATT, CDR2 SNEGSKA (reference sequence). The germline V and J ends were trimmed by 2 bases and 2 bases, with 16 bases remaining between them. The CDR3 length is 15 residues. The chain's CDR3 is CSARSTGGIPYEQYF. DNA for the CDR3: TGCAGTGCTAGATCGACAGGTGGCATTCCCTACGAGCAGTACTTC.